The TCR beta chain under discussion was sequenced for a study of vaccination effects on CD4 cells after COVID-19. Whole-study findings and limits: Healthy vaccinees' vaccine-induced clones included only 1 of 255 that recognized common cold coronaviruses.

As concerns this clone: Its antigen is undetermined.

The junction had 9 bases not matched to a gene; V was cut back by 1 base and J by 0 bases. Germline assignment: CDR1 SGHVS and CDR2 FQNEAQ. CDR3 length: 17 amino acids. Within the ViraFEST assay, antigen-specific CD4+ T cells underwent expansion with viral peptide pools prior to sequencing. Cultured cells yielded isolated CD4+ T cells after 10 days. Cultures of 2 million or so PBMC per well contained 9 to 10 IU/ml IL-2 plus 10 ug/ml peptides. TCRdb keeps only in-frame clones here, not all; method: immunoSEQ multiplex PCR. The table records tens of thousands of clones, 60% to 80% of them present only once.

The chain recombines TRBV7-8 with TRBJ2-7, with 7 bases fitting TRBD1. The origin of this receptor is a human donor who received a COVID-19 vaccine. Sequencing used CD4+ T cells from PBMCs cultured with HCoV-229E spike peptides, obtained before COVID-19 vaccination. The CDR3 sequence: CASSLGTGTVLSYEQYV. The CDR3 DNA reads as TGTGCCAGCAGCTTAGGCACGGGGACAGTCCTCTCCTACGAGCAGTACGTC.